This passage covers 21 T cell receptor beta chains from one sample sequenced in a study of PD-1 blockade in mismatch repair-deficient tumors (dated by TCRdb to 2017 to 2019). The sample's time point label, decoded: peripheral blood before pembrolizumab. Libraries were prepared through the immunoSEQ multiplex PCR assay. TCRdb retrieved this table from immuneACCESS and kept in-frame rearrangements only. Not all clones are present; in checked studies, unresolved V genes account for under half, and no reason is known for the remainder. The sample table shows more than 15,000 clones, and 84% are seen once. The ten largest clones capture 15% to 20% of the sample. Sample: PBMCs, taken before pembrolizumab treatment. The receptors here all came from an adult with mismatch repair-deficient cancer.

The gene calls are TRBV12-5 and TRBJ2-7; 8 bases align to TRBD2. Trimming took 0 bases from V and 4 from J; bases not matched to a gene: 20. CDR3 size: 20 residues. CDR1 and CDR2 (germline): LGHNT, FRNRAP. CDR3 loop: CASGLVLSTLSGKSRYEQYF. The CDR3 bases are TGTGCTAGTGGTTTGGTCCTCTCCACCCTTAGCGGGAAAAGCAGGTACGAGCAGTACTTC.

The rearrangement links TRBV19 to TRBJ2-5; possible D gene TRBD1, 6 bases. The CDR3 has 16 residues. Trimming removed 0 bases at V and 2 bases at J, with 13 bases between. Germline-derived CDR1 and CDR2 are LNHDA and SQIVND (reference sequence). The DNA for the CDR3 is TGTGCCAGTAGTATAGATTTGGGGGCGGGTCAAGAGACCCAGTACTTC. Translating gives CASSIDLGAGQETQYF.

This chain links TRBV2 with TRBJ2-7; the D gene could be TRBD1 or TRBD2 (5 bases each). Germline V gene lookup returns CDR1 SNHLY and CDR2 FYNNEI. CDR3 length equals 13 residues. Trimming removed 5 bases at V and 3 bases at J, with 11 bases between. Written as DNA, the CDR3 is TGTGCCAGCAGTAAGGGGACCGACTACGAGCAGTACTTC. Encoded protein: CASSKGTDYEQYF.

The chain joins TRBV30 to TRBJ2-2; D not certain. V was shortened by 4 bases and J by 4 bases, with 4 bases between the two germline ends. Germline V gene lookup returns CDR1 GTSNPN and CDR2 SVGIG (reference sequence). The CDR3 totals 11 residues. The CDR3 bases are TGTGCCTGGAAGGCCACCGGGGAGCTGTTTTTT. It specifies CAWKATGELFF.

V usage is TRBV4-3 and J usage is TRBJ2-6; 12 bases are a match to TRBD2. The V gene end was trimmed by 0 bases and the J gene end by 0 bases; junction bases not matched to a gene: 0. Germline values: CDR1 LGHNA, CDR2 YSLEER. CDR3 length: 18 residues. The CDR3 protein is CASSQEGLAGSGANVLTF. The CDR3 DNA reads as TGCGCCAGCAGCCAAGAGGGACTAGCGGGCTCTGGGGCCAACGTCCTGACTTTC.

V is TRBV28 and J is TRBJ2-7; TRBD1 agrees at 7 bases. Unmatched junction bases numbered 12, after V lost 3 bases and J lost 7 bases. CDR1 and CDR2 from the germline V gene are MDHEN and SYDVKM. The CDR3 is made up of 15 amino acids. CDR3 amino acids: CASSFHRQGTGEQYF. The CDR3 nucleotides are TGTGCCAGCAGTTTCCACCGACAGGGTACGGGTGAGCAGTACTTC.

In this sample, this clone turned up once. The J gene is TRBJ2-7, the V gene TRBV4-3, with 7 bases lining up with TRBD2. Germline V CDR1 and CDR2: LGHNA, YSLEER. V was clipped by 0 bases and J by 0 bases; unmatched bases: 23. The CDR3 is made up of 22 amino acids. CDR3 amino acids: CASSQELLSFWEEAGDSYEQYF. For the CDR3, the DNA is TGCGCCAGCAGCCAAGAACTCTTGTCTTTTTGGGAGGAGGCGGGGGACTCCTACGAGCAGTACTTC.

CDR3 residues: CASSPPGHNTGELFF. CDR3 bases: TGTGCCAGCAGCCCCCCCGGGCATAACACCGGGGAGCTGTTTTTT. The chain links TRBV9 to TRBJ2-2; D gene uncertain. This CDR3 contains 15 residues. The V end lost 4 bases, the J end lost 2 bases, and 12 bases lay between the germline ends. The V gene's germline CDR1 is SGDLS and CDR2 YYNGEE.

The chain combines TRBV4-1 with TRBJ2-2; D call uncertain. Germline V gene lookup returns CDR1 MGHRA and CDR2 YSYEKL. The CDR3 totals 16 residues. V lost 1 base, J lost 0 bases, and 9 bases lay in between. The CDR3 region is CASSQVLQANTGELFF. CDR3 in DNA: TGCGCCAGCAGCCAAGTTTTACAAGCGAACACCGGGGAGCTGTTTTTT.

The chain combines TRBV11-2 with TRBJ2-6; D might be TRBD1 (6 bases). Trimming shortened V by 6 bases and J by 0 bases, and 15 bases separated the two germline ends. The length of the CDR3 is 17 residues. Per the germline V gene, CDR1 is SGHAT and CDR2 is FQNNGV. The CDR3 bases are TGTGCCAGCAGAGTTCCGGGACACAGCTCTGGGGCCAACGTCCTGACTTTC. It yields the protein CASRVPGHSSGANVLTF.

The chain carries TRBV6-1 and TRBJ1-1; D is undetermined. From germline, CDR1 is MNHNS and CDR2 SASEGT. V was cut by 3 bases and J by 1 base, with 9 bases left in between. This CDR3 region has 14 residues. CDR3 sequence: CASSDYSPNTEAFF. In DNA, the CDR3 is TGTGCCAGCAGTGACTACAGCCCGAACACTGAAGCTTTCTTT.

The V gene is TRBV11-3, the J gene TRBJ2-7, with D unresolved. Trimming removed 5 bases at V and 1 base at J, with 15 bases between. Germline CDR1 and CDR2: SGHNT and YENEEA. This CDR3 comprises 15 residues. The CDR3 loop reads CASSPSDGRSYEQYF. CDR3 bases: TGTGCCAGCAGCCCGAGTGATGGCCGTTCCTACGAGCAGTACTTC.

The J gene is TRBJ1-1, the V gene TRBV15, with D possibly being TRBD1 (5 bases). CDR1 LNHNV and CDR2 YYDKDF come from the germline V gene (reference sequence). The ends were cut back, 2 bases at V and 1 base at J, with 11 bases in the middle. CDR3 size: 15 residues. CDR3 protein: CATSRSRGANTEAFF. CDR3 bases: TGTGCCACCAGCAGATCTCGTGGGGCGAACACTGAAGCTTTCTTT.

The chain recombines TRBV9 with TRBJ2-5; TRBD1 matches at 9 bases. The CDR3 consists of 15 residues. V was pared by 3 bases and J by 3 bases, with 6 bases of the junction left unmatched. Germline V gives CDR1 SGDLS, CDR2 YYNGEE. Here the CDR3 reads CASSGEDRGEETQYF. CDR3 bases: TGTGCCAGCAGCGGAGAGGACAGGGGCGAAGAGACCCAGTACTTC.

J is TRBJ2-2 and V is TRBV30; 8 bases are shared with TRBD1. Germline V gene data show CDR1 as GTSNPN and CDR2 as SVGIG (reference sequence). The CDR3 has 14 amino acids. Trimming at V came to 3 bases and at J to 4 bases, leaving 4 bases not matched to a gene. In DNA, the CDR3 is TGTGCCTGGAGGAGGACAGGGACCACCGGGGAGCTGTTTTTT. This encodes CAWRRTGTTGELFF.

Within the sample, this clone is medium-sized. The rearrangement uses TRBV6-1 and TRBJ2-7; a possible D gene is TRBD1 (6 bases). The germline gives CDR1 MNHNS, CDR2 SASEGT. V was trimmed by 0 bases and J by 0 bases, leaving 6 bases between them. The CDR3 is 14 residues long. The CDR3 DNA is TGTGCCAGCAGTGAAGCGGACAGCTCCTACGAGCAGTACTTC. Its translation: CASSEADSSYEQYF.

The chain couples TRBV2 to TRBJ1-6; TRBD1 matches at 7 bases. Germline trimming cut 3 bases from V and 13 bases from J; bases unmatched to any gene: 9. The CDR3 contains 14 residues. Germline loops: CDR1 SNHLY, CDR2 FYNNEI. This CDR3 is CASSEAGGNLPLHF. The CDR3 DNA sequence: TGTGCCAGCAGTGAGGCAGGGGGGAATCTGCCCCTCCACTTT.

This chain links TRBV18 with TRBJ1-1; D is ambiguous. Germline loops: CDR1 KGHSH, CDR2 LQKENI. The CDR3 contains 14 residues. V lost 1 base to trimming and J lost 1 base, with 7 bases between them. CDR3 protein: CASSPQGPNTEAFF. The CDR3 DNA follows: TGTGCCAGCTCACCACAGGGCCCGAACACTGAAGCTTTCTTT.

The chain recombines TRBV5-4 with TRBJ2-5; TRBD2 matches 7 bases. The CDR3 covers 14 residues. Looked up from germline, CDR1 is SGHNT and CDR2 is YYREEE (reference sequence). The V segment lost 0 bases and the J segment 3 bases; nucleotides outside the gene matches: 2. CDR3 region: CASSLDLAEETQYF. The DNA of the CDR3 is TGTGCCAGCAGCTTGGATCTAGCGGAAGAGACCCAGTACTTC. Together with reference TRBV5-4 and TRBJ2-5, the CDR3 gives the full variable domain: ETGVTQSPTHLIKTRGQQVTLRCSSQSGHNTVSWYQQALGQGPQFIFQYYREEENGRGNFPPRFSGLQFPNYSSELNVNALELDDSALYLCASSLDLAEETQYFGPGTRLLVL.

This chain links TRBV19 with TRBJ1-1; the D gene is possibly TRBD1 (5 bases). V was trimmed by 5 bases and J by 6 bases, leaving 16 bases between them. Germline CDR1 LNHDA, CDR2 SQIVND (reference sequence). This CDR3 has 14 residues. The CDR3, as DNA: TGTGCCAGTAGTTTTCGAACCGGACACGCTGAAGCTTTCTTT. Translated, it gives CASSFRTGHAEAFF.

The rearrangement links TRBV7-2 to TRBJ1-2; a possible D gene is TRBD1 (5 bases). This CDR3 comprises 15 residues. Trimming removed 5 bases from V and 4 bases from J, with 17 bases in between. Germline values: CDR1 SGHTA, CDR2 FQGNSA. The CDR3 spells CASSPARGRTYGYTF. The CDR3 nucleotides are TGTGCCAGCAGCCCCGCCCGGGGCAGGACCTATGGCTACACCTTC.